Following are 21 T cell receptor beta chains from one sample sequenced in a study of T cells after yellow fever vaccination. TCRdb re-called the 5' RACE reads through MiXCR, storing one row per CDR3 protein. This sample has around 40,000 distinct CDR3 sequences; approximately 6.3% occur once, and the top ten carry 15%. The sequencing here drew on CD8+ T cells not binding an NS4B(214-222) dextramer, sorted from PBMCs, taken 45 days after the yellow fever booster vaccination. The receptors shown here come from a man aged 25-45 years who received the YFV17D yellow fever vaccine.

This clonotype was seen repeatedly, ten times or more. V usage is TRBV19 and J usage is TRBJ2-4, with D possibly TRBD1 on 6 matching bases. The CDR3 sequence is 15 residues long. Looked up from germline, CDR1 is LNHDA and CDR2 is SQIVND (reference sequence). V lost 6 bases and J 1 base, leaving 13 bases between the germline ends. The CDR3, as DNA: TGTGCCAGTAGCCCATTTACAGGGGCCAAAAACATTCAGTACTTC. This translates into CASSPFTGAKNIQYF.

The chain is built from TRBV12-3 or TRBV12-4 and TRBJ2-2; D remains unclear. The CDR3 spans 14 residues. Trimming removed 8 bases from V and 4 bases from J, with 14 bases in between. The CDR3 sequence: CASSFGSFTGELFF. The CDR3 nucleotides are TGTGCCAGCTCGTTCGGCAGTTTCACCGGGGAGCTGTTTTTT.

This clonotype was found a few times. The CDR3 spells CASSVAGTTNEKLFF. CDR3 bases: TGTGCCAGCAGCGTGGCCGGGACGACTAATGAAAAACTGTTTTTT. The gene calls are TRBV4-2 and TRBJ1-4; TRBD1 might be the D (5 bases). The CDR3 has 15 amino acids. The V end lost 5 bases, the J end lost 2 bases, and 12 bases lay between the germline ends. Germline assignment: CDR1 LGHNA and CDR2 YNFKEQ.

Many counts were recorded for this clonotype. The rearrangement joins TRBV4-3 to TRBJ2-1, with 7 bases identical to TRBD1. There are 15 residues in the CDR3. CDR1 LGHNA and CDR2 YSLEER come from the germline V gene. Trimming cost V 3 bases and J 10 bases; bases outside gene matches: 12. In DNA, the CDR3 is TGCGCCAGCAGCCACGGCGACCTGACCAGGGGGGAGCAGTTCTTC. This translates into CASSHGDLTRGEQFF.

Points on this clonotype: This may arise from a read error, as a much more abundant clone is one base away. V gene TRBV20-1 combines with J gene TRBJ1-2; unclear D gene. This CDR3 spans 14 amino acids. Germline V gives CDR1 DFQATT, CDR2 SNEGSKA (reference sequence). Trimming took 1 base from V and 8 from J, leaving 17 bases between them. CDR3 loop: CSARVRRRDVGYTF. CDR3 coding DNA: TGCAGTGCTAGAGTTCGTAGACGGGATGTGGGCTACACCTTC.

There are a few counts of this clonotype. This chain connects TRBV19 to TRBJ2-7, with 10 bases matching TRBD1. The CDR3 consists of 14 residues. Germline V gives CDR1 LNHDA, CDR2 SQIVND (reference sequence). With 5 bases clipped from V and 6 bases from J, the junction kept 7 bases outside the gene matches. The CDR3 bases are TGTGCCAGTAGTGCCGGGACAGGGGTCGGCGAGCAGTACTTC. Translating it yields CASSAGTGVGEQYF. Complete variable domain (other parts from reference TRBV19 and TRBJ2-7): DGGITQSPKYLFRKEGQNVTLSCEQNLNHDAMYWYRQDPGQGLRLIYYSQIVNDFQKGDIAEGYSVSREKKESFPLTVTSAQKNPTAFYLCASSAGTGVGEQYFGPGTRLTVT.

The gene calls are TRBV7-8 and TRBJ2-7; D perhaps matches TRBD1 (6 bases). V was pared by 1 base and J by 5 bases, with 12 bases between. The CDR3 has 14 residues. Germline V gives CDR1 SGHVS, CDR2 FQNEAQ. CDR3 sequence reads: CASSLEQGAHEQYF. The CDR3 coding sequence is TGTGCCAGCAGCTTAGAACAGGGCGCCCACGAGCAGTACTTC.

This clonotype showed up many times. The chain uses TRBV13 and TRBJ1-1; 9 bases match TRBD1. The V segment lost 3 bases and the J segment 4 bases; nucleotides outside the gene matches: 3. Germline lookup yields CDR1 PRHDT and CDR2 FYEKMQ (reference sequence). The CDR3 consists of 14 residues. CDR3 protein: CASSLTGGVTEAFF. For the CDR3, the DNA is TGTGCCAGCAGCTTGACAGGGGGTGTCACTGAAGCTTTCTTT.

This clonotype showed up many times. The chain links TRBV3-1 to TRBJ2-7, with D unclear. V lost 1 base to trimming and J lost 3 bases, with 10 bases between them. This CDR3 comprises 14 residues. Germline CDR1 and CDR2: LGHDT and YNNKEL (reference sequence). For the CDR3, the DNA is TGTGCCAGCAGCCAAGCGGGTGCGAACTACGAGCAGTACTTC. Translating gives CASSQAGANYEQYF.

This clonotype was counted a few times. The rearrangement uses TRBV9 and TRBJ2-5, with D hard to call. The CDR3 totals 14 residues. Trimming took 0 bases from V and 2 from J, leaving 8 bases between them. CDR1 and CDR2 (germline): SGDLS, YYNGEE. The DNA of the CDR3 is TGTGCCAGCAGCGTAGACACAGATCAAGAGACCCAGTACTTC. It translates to CASSVDTDQETQYF. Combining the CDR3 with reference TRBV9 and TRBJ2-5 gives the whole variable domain DSGVTQTPKHLITATGQRVTLRCSPRSGDLSVYWYQQSLDQGLQFLIQYYNGEERAKGNILERFSAQQFPDLHSELNLSSLELGDSALYFCASSVDTDQETQYFGPGTRLLVL.

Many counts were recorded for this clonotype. DNA for the CDR3: TGCAGTGCTAGGACAGGGATAAATGAGCAGTTCTTC. Protein: CSARTGINEQFF. V gene TRBV20-1 combines with J gene TRBJ2-1; 7 nucleotides line up with TRBD1. Germline values: CDR1 DFQATT, CDR2 SNEGSKA (reference sequence). The CDR3 contains 12 residues. Trimming removed 3 bases from V and 7 bases from J; junction bases left unmatched: 3.

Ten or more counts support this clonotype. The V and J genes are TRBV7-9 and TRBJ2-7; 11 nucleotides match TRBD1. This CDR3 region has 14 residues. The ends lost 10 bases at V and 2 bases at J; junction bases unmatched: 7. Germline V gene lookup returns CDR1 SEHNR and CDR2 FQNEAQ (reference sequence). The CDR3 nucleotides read TGTGCCACCGACGGGACAGGGGGGACCTACGAGCAGTACTTC. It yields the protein CATDGTGGTYEQYF.

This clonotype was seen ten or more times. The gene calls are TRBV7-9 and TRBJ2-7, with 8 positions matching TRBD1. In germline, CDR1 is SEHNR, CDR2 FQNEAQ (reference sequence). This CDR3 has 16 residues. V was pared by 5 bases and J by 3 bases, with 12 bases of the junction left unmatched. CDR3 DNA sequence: TGTGCCAGCAGCCCTCGGGACAGGAGGTTTCACTACGAGCAGTACTTC. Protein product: CASSPRDRRFHYEQYF.

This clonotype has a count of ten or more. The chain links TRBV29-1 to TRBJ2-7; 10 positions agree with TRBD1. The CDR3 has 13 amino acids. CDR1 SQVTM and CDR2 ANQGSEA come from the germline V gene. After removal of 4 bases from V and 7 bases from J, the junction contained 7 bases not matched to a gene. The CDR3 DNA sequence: TGCAGCGTTGTTCCTAGGACAGGGGGAGAGCAGTACTTC. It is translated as CSVVPRTGGEQYF.

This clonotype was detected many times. CDR3 bases: TGTGCCAGCAGCTGGAGCGGACGGGAGCTGTTTTTT. Translating gives CASSWSGRELFF. The V and J genes are TRBV7-8 and TRBJ2-2, with D possibly TRBD2 on 5 matching bases. CDR1 SGHVS and CDR2 FQNEAQ come from the germline V gene. V dropped 4 bases and J dropped 9 bases, with 9 bases sitting between them. This CDR3 comprises 12 residues.

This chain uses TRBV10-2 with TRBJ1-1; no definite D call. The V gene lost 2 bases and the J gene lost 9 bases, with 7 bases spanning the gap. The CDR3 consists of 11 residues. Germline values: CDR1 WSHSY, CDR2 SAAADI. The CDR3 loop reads CASSEAAKAFF. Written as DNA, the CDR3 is TGCGCCAGCAGTGAGGCAGCTAAAGCTTTCTTT.

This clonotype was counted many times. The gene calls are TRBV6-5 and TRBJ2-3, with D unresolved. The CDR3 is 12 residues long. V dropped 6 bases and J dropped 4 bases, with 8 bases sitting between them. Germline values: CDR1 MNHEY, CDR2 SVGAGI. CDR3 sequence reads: CASSTNADTQYF. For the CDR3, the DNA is TGTGCCAGCAGCACCAATGCAGATACGCAGTATTTT.

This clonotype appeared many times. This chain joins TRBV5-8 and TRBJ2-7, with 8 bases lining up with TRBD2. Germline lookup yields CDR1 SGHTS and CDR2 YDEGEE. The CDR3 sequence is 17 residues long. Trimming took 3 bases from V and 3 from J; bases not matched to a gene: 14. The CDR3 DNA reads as TGTGCCAGCAGCTACCCGCCGACTAGCGTTCCATTCTACGAGCAGTACTTC. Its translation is CASSYPPTSVPFYEQYF. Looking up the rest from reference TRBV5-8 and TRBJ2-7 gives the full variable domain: EAGVTQSPTHLIKTRGQQATLRCSPISGHTSVYWYQQALGLGLQFLLWYDEGEERNRGNFPPRFSGRQFPNYSSELNVNALELEDSALYLCASSYPPTSVPFYEQYFGPGTRLTVT.

The CDR3, as DNA: TGTGCCACCAGCAGAGATCCGTACGATGGGGAAGGGGAAAAACTGTTTTTT. Its protein product is CATSRDPYDGEGEKLFF. This chain uses TRBV15 with TRBJ1-4; D gene uncertain. From germline, CDR1 is LNHNV and CDR2 YYDKDF (reference sequence). This CDR3 has 17 amino acids. The V and J ends lost 0 bases and 8 bases respectively, with 19 bases between them. Full variable domain (rest looked up from reference TRBV15 and TRBJ1-4): DAMVIQNPRYQVTQFGKPVTLSCSQTLNHNVMYWYQQKSSQAPKLLFHYYDKDFNNEADTPDNFQSRRPNTSFCFLDIRSPGLGDTAMYLCATSRDPYDGEGEKLFFGSGTQLSVL.

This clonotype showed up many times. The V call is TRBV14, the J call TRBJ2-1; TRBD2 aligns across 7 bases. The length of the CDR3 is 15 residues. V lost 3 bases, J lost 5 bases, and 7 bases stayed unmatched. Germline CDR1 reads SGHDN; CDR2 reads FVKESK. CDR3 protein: CASSHAGTIHNEQFF. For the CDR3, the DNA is TGTGCCAGCAGCCACGCCGGGACTATACACAATGAGCAGTTCTTC. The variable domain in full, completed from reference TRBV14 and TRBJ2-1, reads EAGVTQFPSHSVIEKGQTVTLRCDPISGHDNLYWYRRVMGKEIKFLLHFVKESKQDESGMPNNRFLAERTGGTYSTLKVQPAELEDSGVYFCASSHAGTIHNEQFFGPGTRLTVL.

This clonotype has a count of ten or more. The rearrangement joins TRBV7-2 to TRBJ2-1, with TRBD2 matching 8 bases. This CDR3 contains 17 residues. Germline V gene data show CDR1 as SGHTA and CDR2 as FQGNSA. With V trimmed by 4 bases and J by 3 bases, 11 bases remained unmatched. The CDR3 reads CASSYGFLAGLYNEQFF. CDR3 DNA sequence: TGTGCCAGCAGCTACGGGTTCCTAGCGGGCCTCTACAATGAGCAGTTCTTC.